This section outlines one TCR beta chain sequence together with its context. Only a few counts were recorded for this clonotype. The clone's antigen remains unknown. It has no much larger one-base neighbor in the sample; base qualities were not kept. From a lookup of the germline V gene, CDR1 and CDR2 are KGHDR and SFDVKD. V lost 5 bases and J lost 4 bases; the stretch between them is 8 bases long. CDR3 length: 13 amino acids, cysteine to phenylalanine. Here the CDR3 DNA is all that survives: 39 bases in frame from base 1. The TCR beta CDR3 regions were amplified from RNA transcripts. The first round of RT-PCR for the TCR CDR3 was performed with the HTBI primer set and the Qiagen OneStep RT-PCR kit. The libraries were constructed in a second round of multiplex PCR and then size-selected and purified. Paired-end sequencing of the libraries was performed with 100 bp reads on an Illumina HiSeq2000. The authors' pipeline ran thus. SOAPnuke was used to process the raw data, throwing out any read that contained adapters or uncalled bases, had a mean Phred below 15, or lacked an exact constant-primer or identifier match. COPE v1.2.5 was used to merge high-quality paired reads, and clonotypes were defined as unique nucleotide sequences. Clonotypes were aligned to IMGT TRBV, TRBD and TRBJ reference segments using MiTCR v1.1. The analysis was restricted to V-J combinations with a frequency above 0.0001, which together covered roughly 99% of the repertoires. The TCS score was defined as the ratio of F50 (clonal expansion) to E x V (chaos), calculated using BLOSUM62-based TCRdist between CDR3 peptides within each V-J. Welch's t-statistics and random forest reduced fewer than 600 V-J features to some 14, which were used in a naive Bayes classifier (R e1071). TCRdb's own reprocessing of the public reads used fastp at Q25 and MiXCR and kept productive beta chains. Every distinct CDR3 protein forms one entry, paired with its most common genes and DNA. The V and J calls, along with clone size, are taken from TCRdb and not from the paper's own processing. The sample table contains around 560,000 distinct CDR3 sequences; only one count was recorded for roughly 17% of them. Jointly, the top ten make up 15% to 20% of the sample.

Stable Graves' hyperthyroidism was defined as no progression to ophthalmopathy during 18 months of follow-up. Hyperthyroidism patients were aged 18 to 65 years and newly diagnosed, with disease duration of less than 2 months. Any patient with an uncontrolled infection, another autoimmune disease, pregnancy or lactation was excluded. Diagnoses relied on clinical symptoms, serum thyroxine and TRAb, thyroid ultrasound and orbital computed tomography. PBMCs were isolated from about 9.1 ml of fresh peripheral blood by Ficoll-Paque density gradient centrifugation. Total RNA was extracted with Trizol reagent, and quality was checked on an Agilent 2100 Bioanalyzer. The sample is drawn from a study of T cells in Graves' hyperthyroidism and ophthalmopathy (dated by TCRdb to about 2019). For the study in its entirety: Peripheral blood was collected at initial diagnosis, before any treatment. TCR V-J signatures able to tell the groups apart were searched for in a discovery cohort of 95 or so patients, of whom 40 to 45 had Graves' ophthalmopathy and roughly 58 had stable Graves' hyperthyroidism. Prospective prediction of ophthalmopathy was tested in an independent validation cohort consisting of 18 hyperthyroidism patients and more than 15 patients who later progressed to ophthalmopathy. For training and testing, the roughly 100 patients in the discovery cohort were randomly divided in a 7:3 ratio. The study also compared thyroid tissue and blood T-cell repertoires from five or six Graves' hyperthyroidism patients. After blood sampling, hyperthyroidism patients were treated with methimazole at a starting dose of 30 mg daily, and ophthalmopathy patients were treated with high-dose intravenous methylprednisolone. The paper reports TCR Vbeta CDR3 sequencing of 130 to 150 peripheral blood samples: around 45 ophthalmopathy, over 70 hyperthyroidism and about 17 progressor patients. General conclusions and limits of the study: Most expanded thyroid clonotypes (frequency above 0.001) were also detected in blood, suggesting blood repertoires may reflect thyroid immune responses. Sample size was not statistically predetermined, and blinding of investigators to group allocation was not performed. During validation, the model predicted progression to ophthalmopathy a median of approximately 7 months ahead of onset, with roughly 65% sensitivity and 72% to 80% specificity. A model built on a 13 V-J signature distinguished ophthalmopathy from stable hyperthyroidism, reaching around 88% sensitivity and approximately 81% specificity in cross-validation and 80%/75% in testing.

The V and J segments used are TRBV24-1 and TRBJ1-5; matching of 5 bases hints at TRBD1 as the D gene. The sample taken for sequencing was blood. The TCR originated in a woman aged 18-35 years with Graves' hyperthyroidism. The DNA sequence follows: TGTGCCACCAGTGGGGCAGGGAATCAGCCCCAGCATTTT. It translates to CATSGAGNQPQHF.